Listed here is a single TCR beta chain. The V and J ends lost 5 bases and 1 base respectively, with 12 bases between them. Germline lookup yields CDR1 LNHDA and CDR2 SQIVND (reference sequence). The CDR3 extends over 14 amino acids. The table came from immunoSEQ multiplex PCR; TCRdb's copy has only in-frame clones and leaves some out. This table has under 300,000 clones, 80% to 90% appearing once. The data are from a study of blood T cell repertoires in COVID-19. The V and J genes are TRBV19 and TRBJ2-7; no clear D. This sequence originates from a woman between 45 and 60 years old who had recovered from COVID-19. The specimen was PBMCs or T cells enriched from blood (not recorded which). CDR3 amino acids: CASSPRDTSYEQYF. The CDR3, as DNA: TGTGCCAGTAGTCCTCGAGACACTTCCTACGAGCAGTACTTC. The full variable domain, completed using reference TRBV19 and TRBJ2-7, is DGGITQSPKYLFRKEGQNVTLSCEQNLNHDAMYWYRQDPGQGLRLIYYSQIVNDFQKGDIAEGYSVSREKKESFPLTVTSAQKNPTAFYLCASSPRDTSYEQYFGPGTRLTVT.